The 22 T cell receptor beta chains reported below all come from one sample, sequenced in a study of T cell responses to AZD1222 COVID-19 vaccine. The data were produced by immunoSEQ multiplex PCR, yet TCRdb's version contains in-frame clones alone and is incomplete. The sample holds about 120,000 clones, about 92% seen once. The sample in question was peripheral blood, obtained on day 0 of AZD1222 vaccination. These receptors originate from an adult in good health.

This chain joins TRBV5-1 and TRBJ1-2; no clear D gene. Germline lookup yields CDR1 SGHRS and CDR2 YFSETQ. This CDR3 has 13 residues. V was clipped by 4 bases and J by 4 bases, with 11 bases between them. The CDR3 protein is CASSRTFAYGYTF. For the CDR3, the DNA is TGCGCCAGCAGCCGAACATTTGCCTATGGCTACACCTTC.

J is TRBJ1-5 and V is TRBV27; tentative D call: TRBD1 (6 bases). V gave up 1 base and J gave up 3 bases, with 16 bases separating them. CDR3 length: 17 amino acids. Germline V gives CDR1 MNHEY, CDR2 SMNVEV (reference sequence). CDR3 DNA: TGTGCCAGCAGTTTATTCCCGGTTTACAGGGACAATCAGCCCCAGCATTTT. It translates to CASSLFPVYRDNQPQHF.

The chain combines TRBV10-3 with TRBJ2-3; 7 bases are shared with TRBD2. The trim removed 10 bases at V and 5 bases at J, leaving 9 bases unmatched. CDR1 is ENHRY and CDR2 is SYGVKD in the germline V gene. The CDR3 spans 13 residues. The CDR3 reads CATRTSPEDTQYF. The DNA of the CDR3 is TGTGCCACCCGGACTAGTCCCGAAGATACGCAGTATTTT.

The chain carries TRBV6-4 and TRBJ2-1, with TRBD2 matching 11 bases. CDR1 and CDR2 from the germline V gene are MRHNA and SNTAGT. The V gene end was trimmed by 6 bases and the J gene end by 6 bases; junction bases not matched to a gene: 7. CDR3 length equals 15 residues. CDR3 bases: TGTGCCAGCAGCGAACTAGCGGGAGATCCCAATGAGCAGTTCTTC. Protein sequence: CASSELAGDPNEQFF.

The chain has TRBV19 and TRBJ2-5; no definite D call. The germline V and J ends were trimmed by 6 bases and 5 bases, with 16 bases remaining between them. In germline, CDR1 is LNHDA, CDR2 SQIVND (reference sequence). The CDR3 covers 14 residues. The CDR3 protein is CASSPSSAVETQYF. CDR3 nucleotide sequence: TGTGCCAGTAGCCCTTCGTCGGCCGTGGAGACCCAGTACTTC.

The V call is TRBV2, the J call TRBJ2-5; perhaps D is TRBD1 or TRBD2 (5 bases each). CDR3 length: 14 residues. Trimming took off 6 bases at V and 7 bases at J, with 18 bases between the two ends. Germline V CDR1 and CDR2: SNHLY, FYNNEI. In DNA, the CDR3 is TGTGCCAGCAGAGAGGGACGGAGAATGGGGACCCAGTACTTC. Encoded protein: CASREGRRMGTQYF. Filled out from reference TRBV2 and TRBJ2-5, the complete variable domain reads EPEVTQTPSHQVTQMGQEVILRCVPISNHLYFYWYRQILGQKVEFLVSFYNNEISEKSEIFDDQFSVERPDGSNFTLKIRSTKLEDSAMYFCASREGRRMGTQYFGPGTRLLVL.

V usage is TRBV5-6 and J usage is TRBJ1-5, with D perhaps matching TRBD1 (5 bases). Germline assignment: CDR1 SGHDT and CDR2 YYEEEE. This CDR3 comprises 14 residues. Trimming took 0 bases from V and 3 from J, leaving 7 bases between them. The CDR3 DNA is TGTGCCAGCAGCTTGGCAGGGCCCAATCAGCCCCAGCATTTT. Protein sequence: CASSLAGPNQPQHF.

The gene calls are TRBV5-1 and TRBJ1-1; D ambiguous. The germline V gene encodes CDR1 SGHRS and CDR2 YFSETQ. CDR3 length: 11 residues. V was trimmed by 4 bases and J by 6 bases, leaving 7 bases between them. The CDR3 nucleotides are TGCGCCAGCAGCGAGTCCTCTGAAGCTTTCTTT. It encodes CASSESSEAFF.

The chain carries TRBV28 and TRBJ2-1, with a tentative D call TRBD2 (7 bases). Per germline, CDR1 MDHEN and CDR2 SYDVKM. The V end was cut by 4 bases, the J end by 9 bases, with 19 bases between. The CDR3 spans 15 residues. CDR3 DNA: TGTGCCAGCAGTTCAGGGGTATTCGGGGGGCTTGAGCAGTTCTTC. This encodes CASSSGVFGGLEQFF. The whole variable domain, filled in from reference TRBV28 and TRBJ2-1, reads DVKVTQSSRYLVKRTGEKVFLECVQDMDHENMFWYRQDPGLGLRLIYFSYDVKMKEKGDIPEGYSVSREKKERFSLILESASTNQTSMYLCASSSGVFGGLEQFFGPGTRLTVL.

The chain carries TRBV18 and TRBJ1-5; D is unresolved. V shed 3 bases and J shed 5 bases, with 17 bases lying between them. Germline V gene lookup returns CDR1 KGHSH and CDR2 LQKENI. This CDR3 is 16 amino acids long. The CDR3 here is CASSPSYGSSDQPQHF. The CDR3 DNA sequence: TGTGCCAGCTCACCTTCCTACGGGAGTTCGGATCAGCCCCAGCATTTT.

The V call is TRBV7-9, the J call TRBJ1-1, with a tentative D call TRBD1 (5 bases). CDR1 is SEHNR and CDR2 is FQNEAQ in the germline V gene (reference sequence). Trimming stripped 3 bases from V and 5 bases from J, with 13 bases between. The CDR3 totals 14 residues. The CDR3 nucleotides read TGTGCCAGCAGCTTCCAGGGAGGAATAACTGAAGCTTTCTTT. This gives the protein CASSFQGGITEAFF.

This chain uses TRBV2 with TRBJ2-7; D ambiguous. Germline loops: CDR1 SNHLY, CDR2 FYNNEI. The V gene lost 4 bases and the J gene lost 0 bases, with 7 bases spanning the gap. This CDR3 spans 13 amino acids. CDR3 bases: TGTGCCAGCAGTGTGGCGGCCTCCTACGAGCAGTACTTC. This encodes CASSVAASYEQYF.

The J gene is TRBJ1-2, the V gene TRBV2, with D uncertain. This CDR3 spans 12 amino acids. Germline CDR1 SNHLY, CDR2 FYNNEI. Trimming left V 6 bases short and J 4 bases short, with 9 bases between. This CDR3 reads CASREWSYGYTF. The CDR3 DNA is TGTGCCAGCAGAGAGTGGAGCTATGGCTACACCTTC. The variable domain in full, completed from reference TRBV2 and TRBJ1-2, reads EPEVTQTPSHQVTQMGQEVILRCVPISNHLYFYWYRQILGQKVEFLVSFYNNEISEKSEIFDDQFSVERPDGSNFTLKIRSTKLEDSAMYFCASREWSYGYTFGSGTRLTVV.

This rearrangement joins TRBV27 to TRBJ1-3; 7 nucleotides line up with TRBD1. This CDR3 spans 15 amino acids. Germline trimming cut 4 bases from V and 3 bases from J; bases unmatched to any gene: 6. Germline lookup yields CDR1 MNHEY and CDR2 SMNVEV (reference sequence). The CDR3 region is CASSSTGADGNTIYF. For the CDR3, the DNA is TGTGCCAGCAGTTCAACAGGGGCAGATGGAAACACCATATATTTT.

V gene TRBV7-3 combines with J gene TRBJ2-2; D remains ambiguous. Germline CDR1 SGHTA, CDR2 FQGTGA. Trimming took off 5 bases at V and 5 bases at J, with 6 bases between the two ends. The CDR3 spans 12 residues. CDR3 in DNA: TGTGCCAGCAGCCATTATACCGGGGAGCTGTTTTTT. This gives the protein CASSHYTGELFF.

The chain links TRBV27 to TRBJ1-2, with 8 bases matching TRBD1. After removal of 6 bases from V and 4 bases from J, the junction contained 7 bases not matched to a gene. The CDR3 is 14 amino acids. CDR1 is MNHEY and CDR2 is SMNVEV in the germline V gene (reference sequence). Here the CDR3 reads CASRDRAFSYGYTF. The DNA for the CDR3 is TGTGCCAGCAGGGACAGGGCGTTTTCCTATGGCTACACCTTC.

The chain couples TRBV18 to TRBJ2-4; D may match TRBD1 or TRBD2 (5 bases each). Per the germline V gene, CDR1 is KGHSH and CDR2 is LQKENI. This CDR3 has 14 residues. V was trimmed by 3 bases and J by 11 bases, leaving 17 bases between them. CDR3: CASSPRDGELVQYF. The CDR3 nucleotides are TGTGCCAGCTCACCTCGGGACGGAGAATTAGTTCAGTACTTC. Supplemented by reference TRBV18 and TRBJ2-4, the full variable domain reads NAGVMQNPRHLVRRRGQEARLRCSPMKGHSHVYWYRQLPEEGLKFMVYLQKENIIDESGMPKERFSAEFPKEGPSILRIQQVVRGDSAAYFCASSPRDGELVQYFGAGTRLSVL.

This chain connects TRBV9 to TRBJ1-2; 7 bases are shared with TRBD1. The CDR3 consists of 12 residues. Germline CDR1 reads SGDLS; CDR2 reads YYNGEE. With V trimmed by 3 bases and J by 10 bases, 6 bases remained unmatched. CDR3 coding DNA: TGTGCCAGCAGCGCCGGGACAGCCTACTACACCTTC. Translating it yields CASSAGTAYYTF.

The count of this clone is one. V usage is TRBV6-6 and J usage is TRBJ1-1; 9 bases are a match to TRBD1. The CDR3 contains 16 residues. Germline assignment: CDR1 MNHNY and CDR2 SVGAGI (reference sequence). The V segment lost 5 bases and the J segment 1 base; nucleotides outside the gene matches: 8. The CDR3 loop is CASSPGQGQENTEAFF. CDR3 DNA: TGTGCCAGCAGTCCCGGACAGGGGCAAGAGAACACTGAAGCTTTCTTT.

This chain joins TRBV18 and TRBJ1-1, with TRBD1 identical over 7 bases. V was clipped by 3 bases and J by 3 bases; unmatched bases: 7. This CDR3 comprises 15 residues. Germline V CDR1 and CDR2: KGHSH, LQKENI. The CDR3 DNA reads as TGTGCCAGCTCACCCGAACAGGGGTTGGACACTGAAGCTTTCTTT. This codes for CASSPEQGLDTEAFF.

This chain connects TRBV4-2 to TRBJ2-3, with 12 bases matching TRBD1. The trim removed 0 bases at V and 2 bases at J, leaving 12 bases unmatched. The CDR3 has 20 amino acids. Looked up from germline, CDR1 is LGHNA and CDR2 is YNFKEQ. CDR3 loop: CASSQDVGTGGLSNTDTQYF. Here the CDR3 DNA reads TGTGCCAGCAGCCAAGATGTTGGGACAGGGGGCCTCTCTAACACAGATACGCAGTATTTT.

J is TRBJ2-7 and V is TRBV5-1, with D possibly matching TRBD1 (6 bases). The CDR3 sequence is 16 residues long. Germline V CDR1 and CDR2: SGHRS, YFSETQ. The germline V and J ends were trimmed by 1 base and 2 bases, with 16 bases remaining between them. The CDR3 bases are TGCGCCAGCAGCTTGCTACAGGGAGAAGGGACCTACGAGCAGTACTTC. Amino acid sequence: CASSLLQGEGTYEQYF.